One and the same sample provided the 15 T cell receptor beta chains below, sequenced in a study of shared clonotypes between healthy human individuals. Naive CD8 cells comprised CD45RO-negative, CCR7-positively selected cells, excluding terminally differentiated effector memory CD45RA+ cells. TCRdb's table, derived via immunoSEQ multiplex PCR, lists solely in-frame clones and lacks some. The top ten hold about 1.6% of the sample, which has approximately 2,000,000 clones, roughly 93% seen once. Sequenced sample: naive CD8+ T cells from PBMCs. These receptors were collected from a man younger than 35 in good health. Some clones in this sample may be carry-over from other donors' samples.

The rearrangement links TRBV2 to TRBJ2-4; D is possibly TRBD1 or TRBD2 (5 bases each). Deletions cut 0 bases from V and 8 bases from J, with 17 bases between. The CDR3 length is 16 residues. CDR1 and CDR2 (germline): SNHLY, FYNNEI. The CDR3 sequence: CASSEALEGRRDIQYF. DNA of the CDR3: TGTGCCAGCAGTGAAGCGCTTGAGGGACGGCGGGACATTCAGTACTTC. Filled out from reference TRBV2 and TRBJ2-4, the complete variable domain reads EPEVTQTPSHQVTQMGQEVILRCVPISNHLYFYWYRQILGQKVEFLVSFYNNEISEKSEIFDDQFSVERPDGSNFTLKIRSTKLEDSAMYFCASSEALEGRRDIQYFGAGTRLSVL.

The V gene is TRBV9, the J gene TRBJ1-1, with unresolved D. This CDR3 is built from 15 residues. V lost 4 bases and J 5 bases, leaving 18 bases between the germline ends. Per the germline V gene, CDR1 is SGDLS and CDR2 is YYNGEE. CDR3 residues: CASSPSPSTGTEAFF. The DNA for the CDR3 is TGTGCCAGCAGCCCGTCCCCCTCTACCGGGACTGAAGCTTTCTTT.

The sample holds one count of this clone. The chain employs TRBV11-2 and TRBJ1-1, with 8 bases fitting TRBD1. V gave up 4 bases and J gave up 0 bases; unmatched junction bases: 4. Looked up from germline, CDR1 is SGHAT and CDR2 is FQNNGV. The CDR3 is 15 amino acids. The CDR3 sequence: CASSSKQGVNTEAFF. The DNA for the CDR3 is TGTGCCAGCAGCTCTAAACAGGGGGTGAACACTGAAGCTTTCTTT.

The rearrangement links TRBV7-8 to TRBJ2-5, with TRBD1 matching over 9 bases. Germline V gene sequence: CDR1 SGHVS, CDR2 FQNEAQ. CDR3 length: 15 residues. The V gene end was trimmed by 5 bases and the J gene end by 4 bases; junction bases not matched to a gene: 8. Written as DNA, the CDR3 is TGTGCCAGCAGCGCAAACCCGGGACAGGGAGAGACCCAGTACTTC. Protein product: CASSANPGQGETQYF.

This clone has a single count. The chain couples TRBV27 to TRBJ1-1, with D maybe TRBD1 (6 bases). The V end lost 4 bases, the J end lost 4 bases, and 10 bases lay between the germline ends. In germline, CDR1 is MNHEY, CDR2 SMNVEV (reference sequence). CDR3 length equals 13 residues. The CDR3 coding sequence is TGTGCCAGCAGTTCCCAGGGGATCACTGAAGCTTTCTTT. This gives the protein CASSSQGITEAFF.

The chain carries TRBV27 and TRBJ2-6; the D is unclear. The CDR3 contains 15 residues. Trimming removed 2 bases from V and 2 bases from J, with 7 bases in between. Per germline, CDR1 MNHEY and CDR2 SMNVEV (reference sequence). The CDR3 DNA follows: TGTGCCAGCAGTTTAACCAGGACTGGGGCCAACGTCCTGACTTTC. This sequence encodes CASSLTRTGANVLTF.

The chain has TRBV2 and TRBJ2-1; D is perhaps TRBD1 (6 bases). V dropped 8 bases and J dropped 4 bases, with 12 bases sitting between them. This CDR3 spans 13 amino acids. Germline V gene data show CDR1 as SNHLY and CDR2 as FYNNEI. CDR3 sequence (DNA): TGTGCCAGCTTAGGGACAAATTACAATGAGCAGTTCTTC. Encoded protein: CASLGTNYNEQFF.

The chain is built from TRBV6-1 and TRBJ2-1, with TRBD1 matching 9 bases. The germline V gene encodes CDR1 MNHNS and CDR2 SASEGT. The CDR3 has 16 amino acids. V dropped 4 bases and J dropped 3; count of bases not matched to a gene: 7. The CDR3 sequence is CASSADRGSLYNEQFF. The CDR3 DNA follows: TGTGCCAGCAGTGCGGACAGGGGATCCCTCTACAATGAGCAGTTCTTC.

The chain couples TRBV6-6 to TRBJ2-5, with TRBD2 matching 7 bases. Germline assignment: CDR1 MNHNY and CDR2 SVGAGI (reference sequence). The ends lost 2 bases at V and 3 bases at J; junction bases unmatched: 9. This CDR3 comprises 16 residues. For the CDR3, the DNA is TGTGCCAGCAGTTACCTCAGGACTAGGAGCGAAGAGACCCAGTACTTC. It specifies CASSYLRTRSEETQYF.

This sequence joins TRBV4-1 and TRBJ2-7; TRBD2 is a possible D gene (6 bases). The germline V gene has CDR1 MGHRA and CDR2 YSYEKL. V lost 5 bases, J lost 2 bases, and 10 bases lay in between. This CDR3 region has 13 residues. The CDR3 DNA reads TGCGCCAGCAGCGCGGGACGAACCTACGAGCAGTACTTC. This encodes CASSAGRTYEQYF.

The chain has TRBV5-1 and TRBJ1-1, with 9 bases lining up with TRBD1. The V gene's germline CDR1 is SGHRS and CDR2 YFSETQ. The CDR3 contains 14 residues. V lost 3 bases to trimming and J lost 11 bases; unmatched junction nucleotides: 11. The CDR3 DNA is TGCGCCAGCAGCTCGAGCGTCGGGACAGGGTATGCTTTCTTT. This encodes CASSSSVGTGYAFF. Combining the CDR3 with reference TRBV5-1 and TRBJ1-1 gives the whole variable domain KAGVTQTPRYLIKTRGQQVTLSCSPISGHRSVSWYQQTPGQGLQFLFEYFSETQRNKGNFPGRFSGRQFSNSRSEMNVSTLELGDSALYLCASSSSVGTGYAFFGQGTRLTVV.

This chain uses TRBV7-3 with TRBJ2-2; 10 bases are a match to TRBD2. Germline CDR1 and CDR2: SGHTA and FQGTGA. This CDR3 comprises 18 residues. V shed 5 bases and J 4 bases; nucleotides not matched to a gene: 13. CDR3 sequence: CASSARLPSGRGTGELFF. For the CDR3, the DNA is TGTGCCAGCAGCGCTAGACTTCCTAGCGGGAGAGGCACCGGGGAGCTGTTTTTT.

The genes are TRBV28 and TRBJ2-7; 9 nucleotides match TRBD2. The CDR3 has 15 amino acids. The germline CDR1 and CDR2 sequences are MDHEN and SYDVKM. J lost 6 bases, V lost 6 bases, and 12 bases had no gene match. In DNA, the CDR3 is TGTGCCAGCAGCCCCGGGACTAGCTCGTCCCGCGAGCAGTACTTC. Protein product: CASSPGTSSSREQYF.

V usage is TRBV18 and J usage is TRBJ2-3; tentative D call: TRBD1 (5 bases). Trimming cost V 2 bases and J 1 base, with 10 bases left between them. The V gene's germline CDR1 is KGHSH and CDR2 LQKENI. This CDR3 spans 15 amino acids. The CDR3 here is CASSPEGVGTDTQYF. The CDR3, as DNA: TGTGCCAGCTCACCAGAAGGGGTTGGCACAGATACGCAGTATTTT.

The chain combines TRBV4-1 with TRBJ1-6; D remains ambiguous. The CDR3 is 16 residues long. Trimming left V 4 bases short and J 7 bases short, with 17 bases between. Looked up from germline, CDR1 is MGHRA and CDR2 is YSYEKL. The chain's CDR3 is CASSPLMPELNSPLHF. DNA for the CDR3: TGCGCCAGCAGCCCCCTCATGCCAGAACTAAATTCACCCCTCCACTTT.